This T cell receptor (beta chain) is from a study of T-cell memory formation after mild COVID-19 (dated by TCRdb to the early 2020s). With respect to the entire study: Most TCR sequence clusters were specific to one of the two donors. T-cell clones expanding and contracting after mild COVID-19 in a couple of donors were tracked by longitudinal TCRalpha and TCRbeta repertoire sequencing. Two young, previously healthy adult volunteers made up the cohort, one male and one female.

CDR1 and CDR2, per the germline V gene, are SGHVS and FQNEAQ. Taken from cysteine to phenylalanine, the CDR3 has 17 residues. Kept here is only the CDR3 DNA, which spans 51 bases and is read in frame from base 1. Trimming removed 0 bases from V and 7 bases from J; the gene matches leave 10 bases unexplained. These reads were obtained on an Illumina NovaSeq 6000. TCRalpha and TCRbeta cDNA libraries were built by 5'RACE with constant-segment primers, adding sample barcodes and unique molecular identifiers. Trizol reagent was used to extract RNA from every sample. Library amplification was performed in two PCR steps, and a second sample barcode and Illumina TruSeq adapters were introduced in the second step. Sequencing of the libraries was done on an Illumina NovaSeq, producing 2 x 150 bp paired-end reads. The paper's processing steps were these. With migec v1.2.7, reads were demultiplexed and then collapsed into UMI-guided consensus sequences. With mixcr v2.1.11, UMI consensuses were aligned to TRA and TRB V and J templates and assembled into clonotypes. Clonotypes were classified as expanded or contracted when called significant by both edgeR and NoisET, with noise models trained on biological replicates. For edgeR calls, the cutoffs were a false discovery rate-adjusted p below 0.01 and a log2 fold-change threshold of 1. As an exploratory analysis of dynamics, max-normalized trajectories of the 1000 most abundant clonotypes were examined by PCA with hierarchical clustering. The CD4 or CD8 phenotype of responding clones was assigned using the separately sequenced CD4+ and CD8+ repertoires. The public reads were run again by TCRdb, first through fastp at Q25 and then through MiXCR, and only productive beta chains were kept. One record per CDR3 amino acid sequence lists the most common genes and DNA. The V and J calls and clone size are TCRdb's, not the authors'. In this sample the table shows more than 300,000 distinct CDR3 sequences, 20% to 25% of which occur a single time. Jointly, the top ten make up roughly 23% of the sample.

About this clonotype: What this receptor recognizes is not known. It has no much larger one-base neighbor in the sample; base qualities were not kept.

PBMCs were isolated by Ficoll-Paque density gradient centrifugation. What the work shows at the level of the full study, not this receptor alone: From day 15 to 85, contracting clones showed balanced CD4/CD8 phenotypes, whereas a second wave of clones that expanded from day 15 to 37 leaned towards CD4+. The second-wave clones that peaked on day 37 were not confirmed to be SARS-CoV-2 specific. Contracting CD4+ clones appeared mostly in the CM and EM memory subsets, whereas CD8+ clones were enriched in EMRA. Only a couple of mild cases were covered in the study, and larger cohorts including severe cases with pre-infection samples were considered necessary. The detection of some responding clones in pre-infection memory suggests that pre-existing cross-reactive memory T cells joined the SARS-CoV-2 response.

The TCR was taken from a man aged 18 to 30 who had mild COVID-19 (a few samples of this study predate the infection). The sample titles of this study are shuffled in the database, so cell type and time point are left out; the donor was told from shared clones. The source material was PBMCs or a T cell subset sorted from them (not recorded which). The sequence links TRBV7-8 to TRBJ2-1, with 9 bases matching TRBD2. CDR3 sequence: CASSLAWRGGGKNEQFF. The bases are TGTGCCAGCAGCTTAGCTTGGCGGGGGGGCGGTAAAAATGAGCAGTTCTTC.